Below, one T cell receptor (beta chain) is given with its context. The donors, nominally healthy at sampling, likely had unrecorded immune exposures. This sample is drawn from a study of cytomegalovirus exposure and HLA in healthy donors. Study at large: Counted in an early data release were about 80 million unique TCRs from HLA-typed donors. Out of 398 genotyped donors, about 80% belonged to the Caucasian-associated ancestry cluster.

CDR3 length: 13 amino acids. Germline CDR1 reads SQVTM; CDR2 reads ANQGSEA. The germline V and J ends were trimmed by 4 bases and 7 bases, with 16 bases remaining between them. Both 60 Vbeta primers and 13 Jbeta primers went into the PCR. The data were produced by immunoSEQ multiplex PCR, yet TCRdb's version contains in-frame clones alone and is incomplete. The table shows about 170,000 clones, with 65% to 90% occurring only once. This TCR came from a male donor in good health and CMV-seronegative. The chain employs TRBV29-1 and TRBJ1-2; D is uncertain. Source material: PBMCs. Here the CDR3 DNA reads TGCAGCGTTGCAAGTTCGGGGTCTAGTGGCTACACCTTC. This sequence encodes CSVASSGSSGYTF.